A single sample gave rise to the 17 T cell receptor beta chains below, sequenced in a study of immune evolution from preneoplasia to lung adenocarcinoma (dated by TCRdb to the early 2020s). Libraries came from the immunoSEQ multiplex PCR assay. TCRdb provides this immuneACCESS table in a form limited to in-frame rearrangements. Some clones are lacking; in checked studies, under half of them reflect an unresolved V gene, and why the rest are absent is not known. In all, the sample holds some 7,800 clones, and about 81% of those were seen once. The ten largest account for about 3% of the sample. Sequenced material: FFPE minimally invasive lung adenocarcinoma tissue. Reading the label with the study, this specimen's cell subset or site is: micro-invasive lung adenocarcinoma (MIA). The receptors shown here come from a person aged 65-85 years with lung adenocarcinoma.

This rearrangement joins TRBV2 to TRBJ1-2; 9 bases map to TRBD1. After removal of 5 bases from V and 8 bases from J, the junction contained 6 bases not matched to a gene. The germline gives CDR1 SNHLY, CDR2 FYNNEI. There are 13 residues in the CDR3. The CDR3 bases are TGTGCCAGCAGTCCCGGGACAGGGCAAGGCTACACCTTC. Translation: CASSPGTGQGYTF.

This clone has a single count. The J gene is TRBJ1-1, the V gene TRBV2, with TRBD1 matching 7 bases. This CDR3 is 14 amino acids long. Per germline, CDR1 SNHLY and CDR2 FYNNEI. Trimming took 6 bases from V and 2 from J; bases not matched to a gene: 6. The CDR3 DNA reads TGTGCCAGCAGGGGAGGGACAGCTAACACTGAAGCTTTCTTT. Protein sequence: CASRGGTANTEAFF.

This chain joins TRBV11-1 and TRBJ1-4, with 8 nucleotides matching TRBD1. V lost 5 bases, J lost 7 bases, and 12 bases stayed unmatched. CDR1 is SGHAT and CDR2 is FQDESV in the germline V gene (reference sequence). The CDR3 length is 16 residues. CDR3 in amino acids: CASSEWTGFEGEKLFF. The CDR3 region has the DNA TGTGCCAGCAGCGAGTGGACAGGGTTCGAAGGTGAAAAACTGTTTTTT.

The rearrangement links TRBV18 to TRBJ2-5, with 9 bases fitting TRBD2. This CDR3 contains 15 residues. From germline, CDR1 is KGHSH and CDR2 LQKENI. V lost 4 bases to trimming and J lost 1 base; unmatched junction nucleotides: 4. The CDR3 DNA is TGTGCCAGCTCACTGCTAGCGGGAATCCAAGAGACCCAGTACTTC. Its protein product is CASSLLAGIQETQYF.

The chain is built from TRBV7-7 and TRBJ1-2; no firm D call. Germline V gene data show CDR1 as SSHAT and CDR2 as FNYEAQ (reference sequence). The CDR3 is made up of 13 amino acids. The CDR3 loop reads CANSEDFQNGYTF. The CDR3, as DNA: TGTGCAAACTCTGAGGACTTCCAGAACGGCTACACCTTC.

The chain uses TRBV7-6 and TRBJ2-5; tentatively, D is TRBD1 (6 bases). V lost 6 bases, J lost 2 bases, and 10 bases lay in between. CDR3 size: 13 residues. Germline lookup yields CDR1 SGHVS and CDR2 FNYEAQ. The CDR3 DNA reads TGTGCCAGCAGGCCCACAGGGCAAGAGACCCAGTACTTC. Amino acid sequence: CASRPTGQETQYF. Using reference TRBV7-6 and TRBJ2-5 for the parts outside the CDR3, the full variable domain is GAGVSQSPRYKVTKRGQDVALRCDPISGHVSLYWYRQALGQGPEFLTYFNYEAQQDKSGLPNDRFSAERPEGSISTLTIQRTEQRDSAMYRCASRPTGQETQYFGPGTRLLVL.

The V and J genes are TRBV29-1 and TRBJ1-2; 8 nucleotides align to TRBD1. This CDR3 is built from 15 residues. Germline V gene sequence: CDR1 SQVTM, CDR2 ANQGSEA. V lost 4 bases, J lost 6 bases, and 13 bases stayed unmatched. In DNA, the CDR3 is TGCAGCGTTGTTGGCCCAGGGGGCAATCTAGATGGCTACACCTTC. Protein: CSVVGPGGNLDGYTF.

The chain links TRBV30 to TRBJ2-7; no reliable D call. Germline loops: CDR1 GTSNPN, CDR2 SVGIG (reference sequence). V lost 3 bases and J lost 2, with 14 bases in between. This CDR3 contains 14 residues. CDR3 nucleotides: TGTGCCTGGAGGATCGGGTATTCGGCCTACGAGCAGTACTTC. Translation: CAWRIGYSAYEQYF.

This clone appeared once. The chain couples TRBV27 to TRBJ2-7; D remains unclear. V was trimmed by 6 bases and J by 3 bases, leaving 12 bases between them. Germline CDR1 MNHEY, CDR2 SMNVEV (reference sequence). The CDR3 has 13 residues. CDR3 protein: CASSHGPHYEQYF. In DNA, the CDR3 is TGTGCCAGCAGCCATGGGCCTCACTACGAGCAGTACTTC.

The CDR3: CASSIAARVTTEAFF. The CDR3 coding sequence is TGTGCCAGTAGTATAGCCGCCAGGGTAACCACTGAAGCTTTCTTT. The chain combines TRBV19 with TRBJ1-1; maybe TRBD1 (5 bases). CDR1 is LNHDA, CDR2 SQIVND, per germline (reference sequence). V was trimmed by 1 base and J by 4 bases, leaving 13 bases between them. CDR3 length equals 15 residues.

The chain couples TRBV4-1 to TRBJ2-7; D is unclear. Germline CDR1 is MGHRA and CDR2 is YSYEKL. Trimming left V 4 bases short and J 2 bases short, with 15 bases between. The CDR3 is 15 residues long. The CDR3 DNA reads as TGCGCCAGCAGCCCCCCCGGCGTCACAACCTACGAGCAGTACTTC. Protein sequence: CASSPPGVTTYEQYF.

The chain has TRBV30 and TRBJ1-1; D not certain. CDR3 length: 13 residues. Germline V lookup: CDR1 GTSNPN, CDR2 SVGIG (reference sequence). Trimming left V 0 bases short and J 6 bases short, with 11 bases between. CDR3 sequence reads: CAWSVTVSAEAFF. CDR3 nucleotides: TGTGCCTGGAGTGTAACCGTCTCGGCTGAAGCTTTCTTT.

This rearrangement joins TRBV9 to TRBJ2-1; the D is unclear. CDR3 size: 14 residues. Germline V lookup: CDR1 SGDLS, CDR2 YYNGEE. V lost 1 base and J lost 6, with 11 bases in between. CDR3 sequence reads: CASSVSRASNEQFF. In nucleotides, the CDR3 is TGTGCCAGCAGCGTAAGTAGGGCAAGCAATGAGCAGTTCTTC.

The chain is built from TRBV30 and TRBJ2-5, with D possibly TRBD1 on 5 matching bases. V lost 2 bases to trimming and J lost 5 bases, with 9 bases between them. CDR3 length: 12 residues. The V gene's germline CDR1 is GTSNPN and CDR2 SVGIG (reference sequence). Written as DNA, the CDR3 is TGTGCCTGGAGTAAGGGGCTTGAGACCCAGTACTTC. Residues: CAWSKGLETQYF.

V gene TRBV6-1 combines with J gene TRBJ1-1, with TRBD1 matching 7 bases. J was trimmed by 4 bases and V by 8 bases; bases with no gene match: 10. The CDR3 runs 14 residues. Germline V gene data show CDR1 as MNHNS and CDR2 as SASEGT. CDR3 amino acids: CASPSIQGSTEAFF. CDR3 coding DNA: TGTGCCAGCCCTTCAATACAGGGGAGCACTGAAGCTTTCTTT.

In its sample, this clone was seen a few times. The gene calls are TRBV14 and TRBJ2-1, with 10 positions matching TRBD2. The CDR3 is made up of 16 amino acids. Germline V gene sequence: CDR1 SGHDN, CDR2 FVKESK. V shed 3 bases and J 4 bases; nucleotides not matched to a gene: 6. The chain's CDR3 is CASSHLSGRLYNEQFF. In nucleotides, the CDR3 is TGTGCCAGCAGCCACCTTAGCGGGAGGTTATACAATGAGCAGTTCTTC.

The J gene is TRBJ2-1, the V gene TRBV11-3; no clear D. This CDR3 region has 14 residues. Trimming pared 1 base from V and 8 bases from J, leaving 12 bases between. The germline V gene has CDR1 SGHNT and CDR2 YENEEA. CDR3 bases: TGTGCCAGCAGCTTAGGCAGGTCCAGCGATGAGCAGTTCTTC. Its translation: CASSLGRSSDEQFF. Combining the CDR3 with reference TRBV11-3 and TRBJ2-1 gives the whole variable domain EAGVVQSPRYKIIEKKQPVAFWCNPISGHNTLYWYLQNLGQGPELLIRYENEEAVDDSQLPKDRFSAERLKGVDSTLKIQPAELGDSAVYLCASSLGRSSDEQFFGPGTRLTVL.